This TCR beta chain was sequenced during a study of CD8+ T cells in alopecia areata. As for the study in general: Patients in the treated group were given tofacitinib by mouth, 5 to 10 mg twice a day. For 6 to 18 months, tofacitinib was taken, and 6 months off drug followed. General study results and limits: Sequences from scalp samples also cover resident alphabeta T cells of normal skin.

This clone turned up a few times. Its cognate antigen is unknown. Lesional scalp punch biopsies and peripheral blood came from alopecia areata patients. Sequencing relied on a cDNA template that was reverse transcribed from extracted RNA. Generated by immunoSEQ multiplex PCR, the TCRdb table keeps only in-frame clones and is missing some. The data contain 15,000 to 16,000 clones, about three fifths of them singletons. CDR3 length: 15 amino acids. The germline gives CDR1 SEHNR, CDR2 FQNEAQ (reference sequence). The V and J ends lost 5 bases and 8 bases, in that order; junction bases with no gene match: 12.

The origin of this receptor is a human donor with alopecia areata. Sequenced: skin. This sequence joins TRBV7-9 and TRBJ1-2; 9 bases match TRBD1. CDR3 sequence (DNA): TGTGCCAGCAGCCCCCTCAGGACAGGGGATTGGGGCTACACCTTC. It translates to CASSPLRTGDWGYTF.